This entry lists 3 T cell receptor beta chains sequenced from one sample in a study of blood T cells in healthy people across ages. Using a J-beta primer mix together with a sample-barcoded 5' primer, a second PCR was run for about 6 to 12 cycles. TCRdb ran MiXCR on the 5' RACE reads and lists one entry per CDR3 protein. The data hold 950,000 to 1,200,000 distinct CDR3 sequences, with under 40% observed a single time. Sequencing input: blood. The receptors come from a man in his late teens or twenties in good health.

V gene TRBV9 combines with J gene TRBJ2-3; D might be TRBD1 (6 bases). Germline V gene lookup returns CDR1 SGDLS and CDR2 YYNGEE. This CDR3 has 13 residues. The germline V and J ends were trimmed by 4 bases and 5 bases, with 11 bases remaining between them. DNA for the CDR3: TGTGCCAGCAGCCGGACAGAAAAAGATACGCAGTATTTT. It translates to CASSRTEKDTQYF.

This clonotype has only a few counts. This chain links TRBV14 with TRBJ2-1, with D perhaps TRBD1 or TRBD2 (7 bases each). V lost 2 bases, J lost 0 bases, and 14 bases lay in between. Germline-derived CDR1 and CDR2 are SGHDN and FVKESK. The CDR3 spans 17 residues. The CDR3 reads CASSQQGGGSSYNEQFF. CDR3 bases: TGTGCCAGCAGCCAACAGGGGGGGGGAAGCTCCTACAATGAGCAGTTCTTC.

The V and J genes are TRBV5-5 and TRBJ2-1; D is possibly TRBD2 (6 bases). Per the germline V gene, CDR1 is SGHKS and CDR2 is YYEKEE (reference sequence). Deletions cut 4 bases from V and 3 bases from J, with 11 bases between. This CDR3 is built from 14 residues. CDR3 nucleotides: TGTGCCAGCAGCCACTCTAGCGTCTACAATGAGCAGTTCTTC. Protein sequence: CASSHSSVYNEQFF.